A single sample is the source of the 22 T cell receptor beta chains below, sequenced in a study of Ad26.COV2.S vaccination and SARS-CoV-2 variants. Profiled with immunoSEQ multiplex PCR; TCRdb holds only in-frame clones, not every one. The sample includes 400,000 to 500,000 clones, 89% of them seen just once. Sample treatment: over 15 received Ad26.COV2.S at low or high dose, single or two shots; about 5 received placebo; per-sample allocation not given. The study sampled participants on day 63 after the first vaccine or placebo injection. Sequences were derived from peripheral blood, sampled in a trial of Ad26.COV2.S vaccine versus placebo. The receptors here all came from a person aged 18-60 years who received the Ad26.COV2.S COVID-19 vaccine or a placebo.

CDR3 amino acids: CASSLGGQGGYGYTF. CDR3 bases: TGCGCCAGCAGCTTAGGAGGACAGGGTGGCTATGGCTACACCTTC. The V and J genes are TRBV5-1 and TRBJ1-2, with TRBD1 matching 8 bases. V gave up 2 bases and J gave up 4 bases; unmatched junction bases: 7. Per the germline V gene, CDR1 is SGHRS and CDR2 is YFSETQ. The CDR3 consists of 15 residues. The full variable domain, its missing parts supplied by reference TRBV5-1 and TRBJ1-2, is KAGVTQTPRYLIKTRGQQVTLSCSPISGHRSVSWYQQTPGQGLQFLFEYFSETQRNKGNFPGRFSGRQFSNSRSEMNVSTLELGDSALYLCASSLGGQGGYGYTFGSGTRLTVV.

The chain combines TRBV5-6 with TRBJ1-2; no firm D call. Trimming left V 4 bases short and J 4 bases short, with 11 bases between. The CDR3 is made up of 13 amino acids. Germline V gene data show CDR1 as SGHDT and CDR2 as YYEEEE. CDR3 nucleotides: TGTGCCAGCAGCGGCGGCTGGGCCTATGGCTACACCTTC. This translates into CASSGGWAYGYTF.

The CDR3 loop is CAISEQGKNEQFF. As DNA, the CDR3 is TGTGCCATCAGTGAGCAGGGAAAGAATGAGCAGTTCTTC. The chain carries TRBV10-3 and TRBJ2-1; a weak D match, TRBD1 (5 bases). The ends were cut back, 2 bases at V and 7 bases at J, with 9 bases in the middle. Germline CDR1 ENHRY, CDR2 SYGVKD. CDR3 length: 13 amino acids.

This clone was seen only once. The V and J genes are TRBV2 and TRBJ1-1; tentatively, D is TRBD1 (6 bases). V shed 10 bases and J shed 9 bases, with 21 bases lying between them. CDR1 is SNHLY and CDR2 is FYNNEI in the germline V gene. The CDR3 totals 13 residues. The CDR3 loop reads CAKAPGGGIKAFF. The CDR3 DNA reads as TGTGCCAAGGCCCCGGGGGGCGGAATTAAAGCTTTCTTT. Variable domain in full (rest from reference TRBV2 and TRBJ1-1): EPEVTQTPSHQVTQMGQEVILRCVPISNHLYFYWYRQILGQKVEFLVSFYNNEISEKSEIFDDQFSVERPDGSNFTLKIRSTKLEDSAMYFCAKAPGGGIKAFFGQGTRLTVV.

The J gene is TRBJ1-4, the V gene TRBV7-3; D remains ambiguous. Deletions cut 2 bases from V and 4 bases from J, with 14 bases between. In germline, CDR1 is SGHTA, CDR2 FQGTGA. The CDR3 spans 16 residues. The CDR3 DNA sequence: TGTGCCAGCAGCTTACTTTTGGGTACCGATAATGAAAAACTGTTTTTT. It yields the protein CASSLLLGTDNEKLFF.

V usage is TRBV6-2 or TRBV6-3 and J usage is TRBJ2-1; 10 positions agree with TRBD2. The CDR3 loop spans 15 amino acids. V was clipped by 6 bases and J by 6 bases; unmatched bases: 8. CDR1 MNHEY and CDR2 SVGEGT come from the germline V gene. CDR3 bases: TGTGCCAGCAGCCTCACTAGCGGGAAGGGCAATGAGCAGTTCTTC. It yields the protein CASSLTSGKGNEQFF.

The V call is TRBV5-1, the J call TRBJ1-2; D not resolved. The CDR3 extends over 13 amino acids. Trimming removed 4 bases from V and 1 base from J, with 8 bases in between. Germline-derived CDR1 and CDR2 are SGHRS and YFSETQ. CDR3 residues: CASSAGNNYGYTF. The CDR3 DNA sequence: TGCGCCAGCAGCGCAGGAAATAACTATGGCTACACCTTC. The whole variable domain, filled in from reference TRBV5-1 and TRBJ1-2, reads KAGVTQTPRYLIKTRGQQVTLSCSPISGHRSVSWYQQTPGQGLQFLFEYFSETQRNKGNFPGRFSGRQFSNSRSEMNVSTLELGDSALYLCASSAGNNYGYTFGSGTRLTVV.

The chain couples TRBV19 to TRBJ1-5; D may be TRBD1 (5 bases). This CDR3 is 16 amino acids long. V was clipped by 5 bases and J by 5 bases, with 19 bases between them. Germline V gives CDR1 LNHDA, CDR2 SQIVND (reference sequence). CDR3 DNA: TGTGCCAGTAGTGCCTCGGCCGGGGGAAGGGATCAGCCCCAGCATTTT. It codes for CASSASAGGRDQPQHF.

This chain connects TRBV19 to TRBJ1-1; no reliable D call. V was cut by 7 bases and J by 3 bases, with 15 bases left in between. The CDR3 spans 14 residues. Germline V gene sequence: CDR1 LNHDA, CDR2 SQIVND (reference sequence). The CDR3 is CASMTREWDTEAFF. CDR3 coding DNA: TGTGCCAGTATGACCCGGGAATGGGACACTGAAGCTTTCTTT.

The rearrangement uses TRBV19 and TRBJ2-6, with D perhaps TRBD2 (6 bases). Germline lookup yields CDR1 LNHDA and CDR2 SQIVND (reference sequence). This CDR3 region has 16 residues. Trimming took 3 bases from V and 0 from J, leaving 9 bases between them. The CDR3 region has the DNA TGTGCCAGTAGTATTGCGGGACGCTCTGGGGCCAACGTCCTGACTTTC. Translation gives CASSIAGRSGANVLTF.

CDR3 amino acids: CASSLNAPSGTYGYTF. The CDR3 region has the DNA TGTGCCAGCAGCTTAAACGCCCCGAGTGGGACCTATGGCTACACCTTC. V is TRBV27 and J is TRBJ1-2, with a weak D call TRBD1 (5 bases). The CDR3 runs 16 residues. Germline V gene sequence: CDR1 MNHEY, CDR2 SMNVEV (reference sequence). V shed 6 bases and J shed 4 bases, with 21 bases lying between them.

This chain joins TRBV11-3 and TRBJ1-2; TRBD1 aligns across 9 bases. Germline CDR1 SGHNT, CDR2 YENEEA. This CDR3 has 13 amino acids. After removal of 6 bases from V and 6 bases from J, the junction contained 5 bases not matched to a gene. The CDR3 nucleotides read TGTGCCAGCAGTGCGACAGGGGGGGATGGCTACACCTTC. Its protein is CASSATGGDGYTF.

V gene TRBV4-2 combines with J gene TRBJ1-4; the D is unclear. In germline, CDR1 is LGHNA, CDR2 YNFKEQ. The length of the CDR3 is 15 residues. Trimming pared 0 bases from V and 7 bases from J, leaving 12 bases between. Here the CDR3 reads CASSQDRFGSEKLFF. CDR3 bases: TGTGCCAGCAGCCAAGATCGGTTTGGAAGTGAAAAACTGTTTTTT.

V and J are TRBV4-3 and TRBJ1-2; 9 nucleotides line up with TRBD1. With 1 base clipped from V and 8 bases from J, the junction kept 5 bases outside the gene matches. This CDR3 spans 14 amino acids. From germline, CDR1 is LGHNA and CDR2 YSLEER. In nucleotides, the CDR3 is TGCGCCAGCAGCCAAGTTAGACAGGGGGAAGGCTACACCTTC. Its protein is CASSQVRQGEGYTF.

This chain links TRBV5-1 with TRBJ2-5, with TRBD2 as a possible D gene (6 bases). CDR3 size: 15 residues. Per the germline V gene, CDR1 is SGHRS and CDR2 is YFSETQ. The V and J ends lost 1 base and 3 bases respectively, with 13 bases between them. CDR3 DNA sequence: TGCGCCAGCAGCTTGTTCGCTAGCGCGGAAGAGACCCAGTACTTC. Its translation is CASSLFASAEETQYF.

The CDR3 region has the DNA TGTGCCAGCAGCTTGTGGAGAGGTAGCTTGGGCTACGAGCAGTACGTC. Encoded protein: CASSLWRGSLGYEQYV. The gene calls are TRBV5-4 and TRBJ2-7; the D is unclear. Germline CDR1 reads SGHNT; CDR2 reads YYREEE (reference sequence). The CDR3 runs to 16 residues. Trimming shortened V by 1 base and J by 3 bases, and 17 bases separated the two germline ends.

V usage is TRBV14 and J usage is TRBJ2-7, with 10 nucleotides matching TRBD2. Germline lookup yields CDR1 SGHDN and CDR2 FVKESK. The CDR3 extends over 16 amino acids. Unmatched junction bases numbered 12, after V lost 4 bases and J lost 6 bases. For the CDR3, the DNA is TGTGCCAGCAGCCCGGGCTGGGCTAGCGGGAGTTTCGAGCAGTACGTC. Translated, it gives CASSPGWASGSFEQYV.

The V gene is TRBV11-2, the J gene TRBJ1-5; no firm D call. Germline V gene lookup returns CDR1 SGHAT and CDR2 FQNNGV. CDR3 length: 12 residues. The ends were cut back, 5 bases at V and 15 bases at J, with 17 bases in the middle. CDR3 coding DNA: TGTGCCAGCAGCGCGGGAGGGCCGCATAGGCATTTT. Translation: CASSAGGPHRHF.

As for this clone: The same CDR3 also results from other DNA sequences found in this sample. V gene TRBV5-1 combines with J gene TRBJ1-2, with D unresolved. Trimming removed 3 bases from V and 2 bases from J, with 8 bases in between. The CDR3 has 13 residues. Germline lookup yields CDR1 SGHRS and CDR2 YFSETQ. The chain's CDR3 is CASSSGPNYGYTF. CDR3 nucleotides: TGCGCCAGCAGCTCCGGGCCGAACTATGGCTACACCTTC.

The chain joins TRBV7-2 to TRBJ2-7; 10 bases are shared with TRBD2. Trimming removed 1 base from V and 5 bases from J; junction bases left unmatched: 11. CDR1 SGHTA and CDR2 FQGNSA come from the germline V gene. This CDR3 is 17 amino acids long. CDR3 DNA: TGTGCCAGCAGCTTAGAGGTGGCTAGCGGGAGTCCTCACGAGCAGTACGTC. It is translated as CASSLEVASGSPHEQYV.

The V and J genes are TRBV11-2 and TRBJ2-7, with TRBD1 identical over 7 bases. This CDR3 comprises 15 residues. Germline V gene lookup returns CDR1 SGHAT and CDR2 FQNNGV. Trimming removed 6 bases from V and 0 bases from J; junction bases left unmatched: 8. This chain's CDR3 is CASRRDSQSSYEQYF. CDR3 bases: TGTGCCAGCAGAAGGGACAGTCAGAGCTCCTACGAGCAGTACTTC. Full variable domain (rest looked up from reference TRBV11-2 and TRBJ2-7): EAGVAQSPRYKIIEKRQSVAFWCNPISGHATLYWYQQILGQGPKLLIQFQNNGVVDDSQLPKDRFSAERLKGVDSTLKIQPAKLEDSAVYLCASRRDSQSSYEQYFGPGTRLTVT.

The chain's CDR3 is CASSEDVQSIGTQYF. CDR3 sequence (DNA): TGTGCCAGCAGTGAAGATGTGCAGAGTATAGGGACCCAGTACTTC. The chain links TRBV2 to TRBJ2-5; D is unclear. This CDR3 spans 15 amino acids. V lost 1 base and J lost 7, with 16 bases in between. The germline CDR1 and CDR2 sequences are SNHLY and FYNNEI.